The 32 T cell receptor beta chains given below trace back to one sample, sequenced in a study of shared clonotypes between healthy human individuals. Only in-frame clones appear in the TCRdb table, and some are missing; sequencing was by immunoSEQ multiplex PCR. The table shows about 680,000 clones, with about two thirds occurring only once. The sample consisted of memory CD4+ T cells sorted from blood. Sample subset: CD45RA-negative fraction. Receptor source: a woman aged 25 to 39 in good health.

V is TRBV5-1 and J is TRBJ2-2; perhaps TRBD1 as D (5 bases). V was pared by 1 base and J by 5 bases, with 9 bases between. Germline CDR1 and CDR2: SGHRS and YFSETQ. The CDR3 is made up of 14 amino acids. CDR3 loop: CASSLHRTTGELFF. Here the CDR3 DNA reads TGCGCCAGCAGCTTGCACAGGACGACCGGGGAGCTGTTTTTT.

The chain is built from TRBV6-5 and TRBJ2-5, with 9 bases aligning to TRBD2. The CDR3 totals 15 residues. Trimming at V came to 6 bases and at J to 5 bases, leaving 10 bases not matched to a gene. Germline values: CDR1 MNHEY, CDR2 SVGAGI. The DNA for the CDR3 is TGTGCCAGCAGCCGCCGTGGGCGGGAGGGGGAGACCCAGTACTTC. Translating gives CASSRRGREGETQYF.

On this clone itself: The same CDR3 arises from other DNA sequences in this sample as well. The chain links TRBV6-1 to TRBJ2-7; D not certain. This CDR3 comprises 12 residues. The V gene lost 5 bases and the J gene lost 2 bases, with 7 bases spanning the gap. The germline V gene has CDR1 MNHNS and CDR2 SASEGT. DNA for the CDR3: TGTGCCAGCAGTCTAGTCACCTACGAGCAGTACTTC. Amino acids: CASSLVTYEQYF.

The CDR3 is CASSLVALSNEQFF. DNA for the CDR3: TGTGCCAGCAGCTTAGTCGCCCTTTCCAATGAGCAGTTCTTC. This sequence joins TRBV11-3 and TRBJ2-1; D is uncertain. The germline V gene has CDR1 SGHNT and CDR2 YENEEA. Trimming took off 1 base at V and 6 bases at J, with 10 bases between the two ends. This CDR3 comprises 14 residues.

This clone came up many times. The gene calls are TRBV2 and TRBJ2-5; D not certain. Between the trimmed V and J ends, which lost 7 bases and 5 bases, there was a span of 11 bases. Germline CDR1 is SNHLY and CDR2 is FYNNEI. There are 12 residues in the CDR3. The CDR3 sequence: CASTALRETQYF. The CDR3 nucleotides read TGTGCCAGCACTGCACTGAGGGAGACCCAGTACTTC. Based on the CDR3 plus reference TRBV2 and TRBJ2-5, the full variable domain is EPEVTQTPSHQVTQMGQEVILRCVPISNHLYFYWYRQILGQKVEFLVSFYNNEISEKSEIFDDQFSVERPDGSNFTLKIRSTKLEDSAMYFCASTALRETQYFGPGTRLLVL.

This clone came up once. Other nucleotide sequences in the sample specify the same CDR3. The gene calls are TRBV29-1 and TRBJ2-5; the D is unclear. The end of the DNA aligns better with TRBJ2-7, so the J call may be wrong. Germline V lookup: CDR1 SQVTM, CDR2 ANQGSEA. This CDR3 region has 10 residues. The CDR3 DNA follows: TGCAGCGTTGGGGGATACGAGCAGTACTTC. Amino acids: CSVGGYEQYF.

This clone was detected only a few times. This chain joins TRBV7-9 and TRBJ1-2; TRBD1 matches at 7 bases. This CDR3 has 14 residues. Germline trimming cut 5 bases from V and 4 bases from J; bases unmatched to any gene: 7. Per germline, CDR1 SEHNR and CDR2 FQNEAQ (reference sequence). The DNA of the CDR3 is TGTGCCAGCAGCCCAGGGTCAGGGGGCTATGGCTACACCTTC. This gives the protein CASSPGSGGYGYTF.

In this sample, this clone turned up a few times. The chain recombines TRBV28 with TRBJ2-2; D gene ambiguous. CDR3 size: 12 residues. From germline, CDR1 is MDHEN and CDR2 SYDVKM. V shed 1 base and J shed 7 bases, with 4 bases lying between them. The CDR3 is CASSLSGGELFF. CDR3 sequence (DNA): TGTGCCAGCAGTTTATCGGGCGGGGAGCTGTTTTTT. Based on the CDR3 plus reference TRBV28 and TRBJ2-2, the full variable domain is DVKVTQSSRYLVKRTGEKVFLECVQDMDHENMFWYRQDPGLGLRLIYFSYDVKMKEKGDIPEGYSVSREKKERFSLILESASTNQTSMYLCASSLSGGELFFGEGSRLTVL.

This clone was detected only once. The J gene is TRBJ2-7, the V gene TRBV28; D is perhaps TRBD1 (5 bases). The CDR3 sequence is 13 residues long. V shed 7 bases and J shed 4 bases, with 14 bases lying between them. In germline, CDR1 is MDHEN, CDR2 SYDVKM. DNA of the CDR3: TGTGCCAGCACCAGGGCAGATTCTTACGAGCAGTACTTC. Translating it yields CASTRADSYEQYF.

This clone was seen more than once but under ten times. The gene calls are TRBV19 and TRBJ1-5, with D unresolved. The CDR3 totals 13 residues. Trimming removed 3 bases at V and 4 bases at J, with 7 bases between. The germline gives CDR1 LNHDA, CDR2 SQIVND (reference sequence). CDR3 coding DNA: TGTGCCAGTAGTATCCAGCAAAATCAGCCCCAGCATTTT. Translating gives CASSIQQNQPQHF. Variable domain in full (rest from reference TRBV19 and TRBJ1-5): DGGITQSPKYLFRKEGQNVTLSCEQNLNHDAMYWYRQDPGQGLRLIYYSQIVNDFQKGDIAEGYSVSREKKESFPLTVTSAQKNPTAFYLCASSIQQNQPQHFGDGTRLSIL.

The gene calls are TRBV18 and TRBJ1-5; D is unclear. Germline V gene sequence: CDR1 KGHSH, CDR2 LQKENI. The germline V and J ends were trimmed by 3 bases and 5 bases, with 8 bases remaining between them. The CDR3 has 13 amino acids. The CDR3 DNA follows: TGTGCCAGCTCACCGGCAGTCCATCAGCCCCAGCATTTT. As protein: CASSPAVHQPQHF.

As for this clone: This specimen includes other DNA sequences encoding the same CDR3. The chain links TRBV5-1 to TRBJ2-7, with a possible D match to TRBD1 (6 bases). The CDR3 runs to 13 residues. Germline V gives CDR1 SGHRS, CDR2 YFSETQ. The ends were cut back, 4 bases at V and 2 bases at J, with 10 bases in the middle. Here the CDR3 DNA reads TGCGCCAGCAGCCGGGACACAACCTACGAGCAGTACTTC. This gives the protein CASSRDTTYEQYF.

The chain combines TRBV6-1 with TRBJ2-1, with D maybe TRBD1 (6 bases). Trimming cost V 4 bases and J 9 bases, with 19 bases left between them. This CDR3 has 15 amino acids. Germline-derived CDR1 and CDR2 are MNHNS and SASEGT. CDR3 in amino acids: CASSGIQQGIGEQFF. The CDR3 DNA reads TGTGCCAGCAGTGGGATCCAACAGGGTATTGGTGAGCAGTTCTTC.

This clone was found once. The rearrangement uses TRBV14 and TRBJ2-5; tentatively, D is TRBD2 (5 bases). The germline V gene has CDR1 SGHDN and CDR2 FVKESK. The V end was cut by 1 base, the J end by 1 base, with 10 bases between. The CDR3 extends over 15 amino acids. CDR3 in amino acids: CASSQARSGQETQYF. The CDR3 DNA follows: TGTGCCAGCAGCCAAGCACGAAGCGGCCAAGAGACCCAGTACTTC.

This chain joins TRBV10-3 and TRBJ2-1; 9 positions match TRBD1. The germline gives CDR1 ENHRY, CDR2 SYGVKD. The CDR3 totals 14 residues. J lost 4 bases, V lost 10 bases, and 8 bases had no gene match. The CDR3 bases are TGTGCCACCTCCCGGACAGGGGATTACAATGAGCAGTTCTTC. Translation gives CATSRTGDYNEQFF.

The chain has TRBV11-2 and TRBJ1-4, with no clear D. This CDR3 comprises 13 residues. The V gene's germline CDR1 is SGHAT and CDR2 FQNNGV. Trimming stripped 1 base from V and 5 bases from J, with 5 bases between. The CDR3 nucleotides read TGTGCCAGCAGCTTAGCCCAAAATGAAAAACTGTTTTTT. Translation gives CASSLAQNEKLFF.

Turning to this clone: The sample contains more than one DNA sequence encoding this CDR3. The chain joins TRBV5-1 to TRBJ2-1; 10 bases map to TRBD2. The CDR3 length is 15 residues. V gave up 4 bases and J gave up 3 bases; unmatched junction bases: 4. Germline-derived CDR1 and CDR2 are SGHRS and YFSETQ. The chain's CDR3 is CASSKSSGSYNEQFF. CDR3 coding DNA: TGCGCCAGCAGCAAGTCTAGCGGGAGCTACAATGAGCAGTTCTTC.

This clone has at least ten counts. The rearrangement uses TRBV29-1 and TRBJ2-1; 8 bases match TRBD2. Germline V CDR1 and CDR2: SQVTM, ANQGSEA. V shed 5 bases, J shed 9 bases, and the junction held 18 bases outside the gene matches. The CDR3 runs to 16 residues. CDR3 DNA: TGCAGCGTTTTAGGCGAAGAGCGGGAGTCCCTAGCTGAGCAGTTCTTC. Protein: CSVLGEERESLAEQFF.

The DNA of the CDR3 is TGTGCCAGCAGCTCGGATCTTGGGGTCCGCATCCACGAGCAGTACTTC. Amino acids: CASSSDLGVRIHEQYF. V and J are TRBV7-8 and TRBJ2-7; D ambiguous. CDR3 length: 16 residues. Germline CDR1 is SGHVS and CDR2 is FQNEAQ. Trimming took 4 bases from V and 5 from J, leaving 21 bases between them.

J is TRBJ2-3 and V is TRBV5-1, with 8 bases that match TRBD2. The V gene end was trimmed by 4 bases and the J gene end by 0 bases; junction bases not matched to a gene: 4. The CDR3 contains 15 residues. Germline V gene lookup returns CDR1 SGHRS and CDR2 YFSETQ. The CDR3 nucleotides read TGCGCCAGCAGCAGAGCTAGCGGGAGCACAGATACGCAGTATTTT. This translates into CASSRASGSTDTQYF.

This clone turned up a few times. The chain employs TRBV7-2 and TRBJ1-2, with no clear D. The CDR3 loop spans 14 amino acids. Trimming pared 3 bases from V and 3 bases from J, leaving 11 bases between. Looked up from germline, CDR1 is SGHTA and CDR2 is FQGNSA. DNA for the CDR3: TGTGCCAGCAGCTTCCAGTCCGACGACTATGGCTACACCTTC. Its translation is CASSFQSDDYGYTF.

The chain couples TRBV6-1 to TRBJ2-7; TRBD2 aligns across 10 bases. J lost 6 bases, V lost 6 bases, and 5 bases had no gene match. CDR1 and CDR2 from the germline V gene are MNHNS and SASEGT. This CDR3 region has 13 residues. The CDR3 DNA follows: TGTGCCAGCAGGGCTAGCGGGAGCTCCGAGCAGTACTTC. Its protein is CASRASGSSEQYF.

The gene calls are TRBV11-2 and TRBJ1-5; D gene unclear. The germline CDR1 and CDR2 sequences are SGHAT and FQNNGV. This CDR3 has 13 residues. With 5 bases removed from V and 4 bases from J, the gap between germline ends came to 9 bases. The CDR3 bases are TGTGCCAGCAGCACGAACCTTAATCAGCCCCAGCATTTT. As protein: CASSTNLNQPQHF.

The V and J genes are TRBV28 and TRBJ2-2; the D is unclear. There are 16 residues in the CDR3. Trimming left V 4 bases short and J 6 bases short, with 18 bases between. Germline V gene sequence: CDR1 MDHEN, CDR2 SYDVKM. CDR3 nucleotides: TGTGCCAGCAGTTCTCCCGCTAGTAAAGAGTCCGGGGAGCTGTTTTTT. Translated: CASSSPASKESGELFF. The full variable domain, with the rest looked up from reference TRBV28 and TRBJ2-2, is DVKVTQSSRYLVKRTGEKVFLECVQDMDHENMFWYRQDPGLGLRLIYFSYDVKMKEKGDIPEGYSVSREKKERFSLILESASTNQTSMYLCASSSPASKESGELFFGEGSRLTVL.

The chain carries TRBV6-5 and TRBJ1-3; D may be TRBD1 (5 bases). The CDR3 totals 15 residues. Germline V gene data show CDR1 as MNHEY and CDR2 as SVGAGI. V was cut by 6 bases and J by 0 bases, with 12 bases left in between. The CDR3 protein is CASSLRGSSGNTIYF. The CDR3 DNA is TGTGCCAGCAGCCTGCGGGGCTCCTCTGGAAACACCATATATTTT.

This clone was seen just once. CDR3 sequence (DNA): TGTGCCAGTAGGACGGGACTAGCGGGAGGGGTGGGCACCGGGGAGCTGTTTTTT. This sequence encodes CASRTGLAGGVGTGELFF. The chain links TRBV19 to TRBJ2-2; TRBD2 matches at 16 bases. The CDR3 runs to 18 residues. Germline V gives CDR1 LNHDA, CDR2 SQIVND (reference sequence). The trim removed 6 bases at V and 4 bases at J, leaving 8 bases unmatched.

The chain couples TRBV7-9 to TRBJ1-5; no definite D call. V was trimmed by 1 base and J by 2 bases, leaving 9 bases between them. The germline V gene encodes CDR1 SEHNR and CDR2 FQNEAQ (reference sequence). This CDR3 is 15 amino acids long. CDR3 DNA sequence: TGTGCCAGCAGCTTAGGGGTTTGGGGCAATCAGCCCCAGCATTTT. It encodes CASSLGVWGNQPQHF.

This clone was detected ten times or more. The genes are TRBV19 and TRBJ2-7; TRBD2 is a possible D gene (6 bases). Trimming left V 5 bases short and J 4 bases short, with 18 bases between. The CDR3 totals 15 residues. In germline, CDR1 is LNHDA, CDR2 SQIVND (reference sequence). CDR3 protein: CASSSMTRSTYEQYF. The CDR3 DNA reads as TGTGCCAGTAGTTCGATGACTAGGTCTACTTACGAGCAGTACTTC.

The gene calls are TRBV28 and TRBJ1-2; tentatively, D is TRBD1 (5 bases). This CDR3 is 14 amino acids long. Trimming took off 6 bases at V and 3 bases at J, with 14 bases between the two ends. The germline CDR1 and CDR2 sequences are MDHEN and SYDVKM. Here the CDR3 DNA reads TGTGCCAGCAGGGGGGAGAGGGTGGACTATGGCTACACCTTC. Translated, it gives CASRGERVDYGYTF.

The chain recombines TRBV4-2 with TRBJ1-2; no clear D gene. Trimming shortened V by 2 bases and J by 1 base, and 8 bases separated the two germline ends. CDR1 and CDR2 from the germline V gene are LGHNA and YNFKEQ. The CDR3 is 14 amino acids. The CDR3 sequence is CASSQLSYNYGYTF. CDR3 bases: TGTGCCAGCAGCCAACTAAGTTATAACTATGGCTACACCTTC.

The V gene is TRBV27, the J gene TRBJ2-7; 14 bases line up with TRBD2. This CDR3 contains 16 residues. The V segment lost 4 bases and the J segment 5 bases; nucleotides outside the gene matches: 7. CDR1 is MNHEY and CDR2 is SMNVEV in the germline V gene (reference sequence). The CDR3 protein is CASSSKGLAGVHEQYF. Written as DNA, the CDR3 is TGTGCCAGCAGTTCAAAGGGACTAGCGGGAGTCCACGAGCAGTACTTC.

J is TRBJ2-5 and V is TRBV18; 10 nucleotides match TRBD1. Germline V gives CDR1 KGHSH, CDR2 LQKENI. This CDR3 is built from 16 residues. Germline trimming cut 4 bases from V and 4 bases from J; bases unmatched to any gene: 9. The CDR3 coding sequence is TGTGCCAGCTCACAACCTTTGGGACAGGGGAGAGAGACCCAGTACTTC. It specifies CASSQPLGQGRETQYF.